The present TCR beta chain was sequenced within a study of cytomegalovirus exposure and HLA in healthy donors. V lost 7 bases and J lost 8, with 11 bases in between. From germline, CDR1 is MDHEN and CDR2 SYDVKM. The CDR3 loop spans 11 amino acids. The primer mix had 60 Vbeta and 13 Jbeta primers. The repertoire was sequenced with immunoSEQ multiplex PCR; TCRdb's copy has only in-frame clones and lacks some. The sample contains roughly 50,000 clones, 70% to 75% of which appear only once. The chain employs TRBV28 and TRBJ1-2; D is possibly TRBD1 (5 bases). The sample comprised PBMCs. This TCR was recovered from a man under 40 in good health and CMV-seropositive. In DNA form, the CDR3 reads TGTGCCAGCATCGGGGGTCGAGGCTACACCTTC. Translation gives CASIGGRGYTF.